Shown below are 24 T cell receptor beta chains from a single sample sequenced in a study of T cell repertoires in cytomegalovirus infection. TCRdb reanalysed the reads using MiXCR and keeps one entry per CDR3 protein. The sample lists 250,000 to 300,000 distinct CDR3 sequences, over 8% occurring once. Sequencing used PBMCs. All receptors derive from a human donor in good health (CMV status not recorded). Some clones in this sample may be carry-over from other donors' samples.

This clonotype was picked up many times. The rearrangement links TRBV7-2 to TRBJ2-1; D ambiguous. V was trimmed by 5 bases and J by 9 bases, leaving 8 bases between them. This CDR3 is 11 amino acids long. Per the germline V gene, CDR1 is SGHTA and CDR2 is FQGNSA. DNA of the CDR3: TGTGCCAGCAGCCAAAAAGGTGAGCAGTTCTTC. As protein: CASSQKGEQFF.

This clonotype was counted a few times. The genes are TRBV11-3 and TRBJ1-1; 7 bases are a match to TRBD1. The junction had 4 bases not matched to a gene; V was cut back by 0 bases and J by 6 bases. The CDR3 extends over 14 amino acids. From germline, CDR1 is SGHNT and CDR2 YENEEA. CDR3 sequence (DNA): TGTGCCAGCAGCTTAGAGGGAGGGGGCCCTGAAGCTTTCTTT. Encoded protein: CASSLEGGGPEAFF.

The chain uses TRBV28 and TRBJ2-6, with TRBD1 matching over 8 bases. V shed 5 bases and J 0 bases; nucleotides not matched to a gene: 9. In germline, CDR1 is MDHEN, CDR2 SYDVKM. The CDR3 runs to 18 residues. The CDR3 DNA is TGTGCCAGCAGTCACCCCGGGACAGGTTTCTCTGGGGCCAACGTCCTGACTTTC. Residues: CASSHPGTGFSGANVLTF.

At least ten counts were recorded for this clonotype. The chain uses TRBV7-3 and TRBJ1-1; perhaps TRBD1 as D (6 bases). This CDR3 is built from 17 residues. V was shortened by 2 bases and J by 1 base, with 17 bases between the two germline ends. Germline loops: CDR1 SGHTA, CDR2 FQGTGA. CDR3 region: CASSLSPHRATNTEAFF. The CDR3 region has the DNA TGTGCCAGCAGCTTATCTCCACACAGGGCAACGAACACTGAAGCTTTCTTT.

The chain employs TRBV6-2 or TRBV6-3 and TRBJ2-3, with a tentative D call TRBD1 (6 bases). Germline V CDR1 and CDR2: MNHEY, SVGEGT. The CDR3 is 15 amino acids. Trimming took off 0 bases at V and 4 bases at J, with 11 bases between the two ends. DNA of the CDR3: TGTGCCAGCAGTTACTCAGGGACAACCGCAGATACGCAGTATTTT. Translation: CASSYSGTTADTQYF.

This clonotype showed up many times. This sequence joins TRBV7-8 and TRBJ2-7, with D possibly being TRBD2 (5 bases). V lost 3 bases and J 5 bases, leaving 8 bases between the germline ends. Germline values: CDR1 SGHVS, CDR2 FQNEAQ. The CDR3 has 12 amino acids. Here the CDR3 reads CASSLSRDEQYF. CDR3 bases: TGTGCCAGCAGCTTGTCGCGGGACGAGCAGTACTTC. Full variable domain (rest looked up from reference TRBV7-8 and TRBJ2-7): GAGVSQSPRYKVAKRGQDVALRCDPISGHVSLFWYQQALGQGPEFLTYFQNEAQLDKSGLPSDRFFAERPEGSVSTLKIQRTQQEDSAVYLCASSLSRDEQYFGPGTRLTVT.

The sample holds many counts of this clonotype. The J gene is TRBJ2-1, the V gene TRBV7-2, with D uncertain. Per germline, CDR1 SGHTA and CDR2 FQGNSA. CDR3 size: 12 residues. The V end was cut by 0 bases, the J end by 10 bases, with 7 bases between. CDR3 sequence: CASSLALDEQFF. CDR3 sequence (DNA): TGTGCCAGCAGCTTAGCGCTAGACGAGCAGTTCTTC.

The chain is built from TRBV29-1 and TRBJ1-2; maybe TRBD1 (6 bases). CDR3 length: 14 residues. The ends were cut back, 3 bases at V and 2 bases at J, with 13 bases in the middle. Germline CDR1 reads SQVTM; CDR2 reads ANQGSEA. CDR3 coding DNA: TGCAGCGTTGACAGGGGCAGGGGAAACTATGGCTACACCTTC. The encoded protein is CSVDRGRGNYGYTF.

This clonotype was detected only once. The chain recombines TRBV30 with TRBJ2-1; TRBD2 might be the D (6 bases). V shed 6 bases and J shed 0 bases, with 12 bases lying between them. This CDR3 has 14 residues. Germline lookup yields CDR1 GTSNPN and CDR2 SVGIG (reference sequence). CDR3: CACPRGSSYNEQFF. DNA of the CDR3: TGTGCCTGTCCCCGGGGGAGCTCCTACAATGAGCAGTTCTTC.

The sample holds one count of this clonotype. CDR3 in amino acids: CASSSGGYYEQYF. For the CDR3, the DNA is TGTGCCAGTAGTAGCGGGGGGTACTACGAGCAGTACTTC. This sequence joins TRBV19 and TRBJ2-7; 8 positions agree with TRBD2. The CDR3 has 13 residues. Trimming at V came to 4 bases and at J to 3 bases, leaving 2 bases not matched to a gene. The germline V gene encodes CDR1 LNHDA and CDR2 SQIVND (reference sequence). The entire variable domain, with the rest obtained from reference TRBV19 and TRBJ2-7, is as follows: DGGITQSPKYLFRKEGQNVTLSCEQNLNHDAMYWYRQDPGQGLRLIYYSQIVNDFQKGDIAEGYSVSREKKESFPLTVTSAQKNPTAFYLCASSSGGYYEQYFGPGTRLTVT.

This clonotype was counted many times. The V gene is TRBV7-2, the J gene TRBJ2-7; D gene ambiguous. The CDR3 has 13 amino acids. The V gene's germline CDR1 is SGHTA and CDR2 FQGNSA. Between the trimmed V and J ends, which lost 1 base and 3 bases, there was a span of 7 bases. CDR3 nucleotides: TGTGCCAGCAGCTTAGGAGAAATCTACGAGCAGTACTTC. This encodes CASSLGEIYEQYF.

This chain links TRBV28 with TRBJ2-7, with TRBD1 matching 9 bases. CDR3 size: 16 residues. V dropped 6 bases and J dropped 3; count of bases not matched to a gene: 12. Germline V gene lookup returns CDR1 MDHEN and CDR2 SYDVKM. For the CDR3, the DNA is TGTGCCAGCAGGCCTAGAAACCGGGACAGGGTCTACGAGCAGTACTTC. Translating gives CASRPRNRDRVYEQYF.

This clonotype showed up many times. This chain connects TRBV28 to TRBJ2-7; 12 nucleotides match TRBD1. Per germline, CDR1 MDHEN and CDR2 SYDVKM. CDR3 length equals 15 residues. Trimming took 0 bases from V and 7 from J; bases not matched to a gene: 4. The CDR3 reads CASSLWGTGGEEQYF. The CDR3 coding sequence is TGTGCCAGCAGTTTATGGGGGACAGGGGGCGAAGAGCAGTACTTC. Full variable domain (outside the CDR3, taken from reference TRBV28 and TRBJ2-7): DVKVTQSSRYLVKRTGEKVFLECVQDMDHENMFWYRQDPGLGLRLIYFSYDVKMKEKGDIPEGYSVSREKKERFSLILESASTNQTSMYLCASSLWGTGGEEQYFGPGTRLTVT.

The chain uses TRBV7-8 and TRBJ2-3; D might be TRBD1 or TRBD2, each matching 6 bases. V was clipped by 5 bases and J by 6 bases, with 21 bases between them. This CDR3 is built from 16 residues. Germline V gene sequence: CDR1 SGHVS, CDR2 FQNEAQ. As DNA, the CDR3 is TGTGCCAGCAGCCTCCAACCACCGGGGGCGGGGGATACGCAGTATTTT. It is translated as CASSLQPPGAGDTQYF.

This clonotype was counted many times. The chain links TRBV7-9 to TRBJ2-3; 8 positions agree with TRBD2. This CDR3 region has 14 residues. With 3 bases clipped from V and 4 bases from J, the junction kept 3 bases outside the gene matches. The V gene's germline CDR1 is SEHNR and CDR2 FQNEAQ (reference sequence). This chain's CDR3 is CASSFAGGSDTQYF. The CDR3 DNA follows: TGTGCCAGCAGCTTCGCGGGGGGCTCAGATACGCAGTATTTT. Filled out from reference TRBV7-9 and TRBJ2-3, the complete variable domain reads DTGVSQNPRHKITKRGQNVTFRCDPISEHNRLYWYRQTLGQGPEFLTYFQNEAQLEKSRLLSDRFSAERPKGSFSTLEIQRTEQGDSAMYLCASSFAGGSDTQYFGPGTRLTVL.

This clonotype was observed many times. The rearrangement links TRBV7-2 to TRBJ2-1, with D tentatively TRBD2 (6 bases). V was clipped by 4 bases and J by 0 bases, with 22 bases between them. The CDR3 is 19 residues long. Germline CDR1 is SGHTA and CDR2 is FQGNSA. The CDR3 loop reads CASSSRWGAAGSSYNEQFF. The CDR3 region has the DNA TGTGCCAGCAGCTCACGTTGGGGAGCTGCGGGGAGCTCCTACAATGAGCAGTTCTTC.

This clonotype was seen repeatedly, ten times or more. The chain links TRBV4-1 to TRBJ1-6; 9 bases are shared with TRBD1. With V trimmed by 0 bases and J by 7 bases, 19 bases remained unmatched. CDR3 size: 21 residues. Germline lookup yields CDR1 MGHRA and CDR2 YSYEKL. The CDR3 protein is CASSQEGLETGGSLANSPLHF. CDR3 in DNA: TGCGCCAGCAGCCAAGAAGGGCTGGAGACAGGGGGTAGCCTAGCCAATTCACCCCTCCACTTT.

The genes are TRBV5-1 and TRBJ2-5; D remains ambiguous. Germline assignment: CDR1 SGHRS and CDR2 YFSETQ. The germline V and J ends were trimmed by 4 bases and 2 bases, with 6 bases remaining between them. The CDR3 contains 12 residues. CDR3 DNA: TGCGCCAGCAGCACACCGCAAGAGACCCAGTACTTC. Protein sequence: CASSTPQETQYF.

This clonotype came up many times. V is TRBV5-6 and J is TRBJ2-3, with D unresolved. Trimming left V 2 bases short and J 2 bases short, with 12 bases between. Germline CDR1 SGHDT, CDR2 YYEEEE. The CDR3 has 15 amino acids. The CDR3 DNA follows: TGTGCCAGCAGCTTCCGCGCGGTACACACAGATACGCAGTATTTT. Residues: CASSFRAVHTDTQYF.

This clonotype was picked up many times. The chain has TRBV20-1 and TRBJ2-7; D ambiguous. V lost 5 bases to trimming and J lost 2 bases, with 13 bases between them. This CDR3 region has 13 residues. Per the germline V gene, CDR1 is DFQATT and CDR2 is SNEGSKA (reference sequence). CDR3 in DNA: TGCAGTGCTCCCGGTGGGTTAACCTACGAGCAGTACTTC. This translates into CSAPGGLTYEQYF.

Many counts were recorded for this clonotype. The V and J genes are TRBV6-8 and TRBJ1-1; D might be TRBD1 (6 bases). The V gene lost 7 bases and the J gene lost 7 bases, with 22 bases spanning the gap. This CDR3 is built from 15 residues. The germline CDR1 and CDR2 sequences are MNHGY and SAAAGT. CDR3 bases: TGTGCCAGCACCCTATTGACAGGCGGAGTAGGTGAAGCTTTCTTT. Its translation: CASTLLTGGVGEAFF.

This clonotype appeared many times. The DNA of the CDR3 is TGTGCCAGCAGCTTATACGACGGTTTGACTGAAGCTTTCTTT. Translated: CASSLYDGLTEAFF. This chain joins TRBV7-8 and TRBJ1-1; D ambiguous. In germline, CDR1 is SGHVS, CDR2 FQNEAQ. Trimming removed 2 bases from V and 5 bases from J, with 12 bases in between. The CDR3 runs to 14 residues.

In its sample, this clonotype was seen many times. The chain is built from TRBV7-2 and TRBJ2-7; 8 bases are shared with TRBD1. This CDR3 is 15 amino acids long. Losses at the gene ends were 1 base for V and 5 bases for J; bases not matched to a gene: 7. From germline, CDR1 is SGHTA and CDR2 FQGNSA. This CDR3 reads CASSLGQGLFDEQYF. In nucleotides, the CDR3 is TGTGCCAGCAGCTTAGGACAGGGGCTATTCGACGAGCAGTACTTC.

The sample holds many counts of this clonotype. The V and J genes are TRBV7-2 and TRBJ2-1; no clear D. Trimming left V 2 bases short and J 4 bases short, with 6 bases between. The germline gives CDR1 SGHTA, CDR2 FQGNSA. The CDR3 has 13 amino acids. The CDR3 spells CASSLQVYNEQFF. The CDR3 region has the DNA TGTGCCAGCAGCTTACAAGTATACAATGAGCAGTTCTTC.